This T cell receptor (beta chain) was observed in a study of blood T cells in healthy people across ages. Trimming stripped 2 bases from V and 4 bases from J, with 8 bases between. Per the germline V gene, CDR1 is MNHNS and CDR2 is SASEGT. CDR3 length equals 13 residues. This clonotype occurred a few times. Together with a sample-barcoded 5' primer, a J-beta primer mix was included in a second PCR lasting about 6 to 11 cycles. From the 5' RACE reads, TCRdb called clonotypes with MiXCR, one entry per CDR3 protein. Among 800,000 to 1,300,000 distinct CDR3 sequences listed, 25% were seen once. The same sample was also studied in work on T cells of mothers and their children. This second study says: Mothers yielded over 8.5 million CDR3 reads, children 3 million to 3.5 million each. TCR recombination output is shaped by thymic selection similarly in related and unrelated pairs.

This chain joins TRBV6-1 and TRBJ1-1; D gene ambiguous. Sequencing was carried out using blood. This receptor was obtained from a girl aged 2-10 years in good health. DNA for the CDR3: TGTGCCAGCAGTGAATGGTGGAGCACTGAAGCTTTCTTT. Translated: CASSEWWSTEAFF.